This T cell receptor beta chain is from a study of T-cell memory formation after mild COVID-19. It was 5'RACE with constant-segment primers that produced the TCR alpha and TCR beta cDNA libraries, which carried sample barcodes and UMIs. TCRdb reprocessed the 5' RACE reads via MiXCR and lists one record per CDR3 protein. The sample shows around 30,000 distinct CDR3 sequences, roughly an eighth of them seen only once. This CDR3 is built from 14 residues. With 0 bases clipped from V and 8 bases from J, the junction kept 6 bases outside the gene matches. Germline V gives CDR1 SGDLS, CDR2 YYNGEE. Study conclusions and caveats: Pre-infection memory contained some responding clones, which suggested that cross-reactive memory had joined. Clones that contracted from day 15 to 85 had balanced CD4/CD8; later expanders were CD4+ biased.

Many counts were recorded for this clonotype. As yet, its antigen is unknown. What was sequenced was PBMCs or a T cell subset sorted from them (not recorded which). V usage is TRBV9 and J usage is TRBJ2-7, with 9 bases identical to TRBD2. This receptor was taken from an adult woman who had mild COVID-19 (a few samples of this study predate the infection). Cell type and time point are not known. The CDR3 DNA is TGTGCCAGCAGCGTAGAAGCGGGGGGCCCTAAGCAGTACTTC. Protein product: CASSVEAGGPKQYF. The complete variable domain, with remaining parts taken from reference TRBV9 and TRBJ2-7, reads DSGVTQTPKHLITATGQRVTLRCSPRSGDLSVYWYQQSLDQGLQFLIQYYNGEERAKGNILERFSAQQFPDLHSELNLSSLELGDSALYFCASSVEAGGPKQYFGPGTRLTVT.